The present entry profiles one TCR beta chain with its context. Its cognate antigen is unknown. Germline-derived CDR1 and CDR2 are SGHTA and FQGNSA. The CDR3 runs to 15 residues. V was cut by 3 bases and J by 0 bases, with 12 bases left in between. TCRdb's table, derived via immunoSEQ multiplex PCR, lists solely in-frame clones and lacks some. This table has about 97,000 clones, roughly nine tenths appearing once. This record comes from a study of OX40 agonist ivuxolimab in advanced cancers. Study details: Participants averaged around 60 years of age (range about 23 to 80) and were less than 85% male.

Overall study results and limits: Some nonresponders additionally presented with little normalized T-cell clonal expansion.

The clonotype originates from an adult with an advanced solid tumor such as melanoma, head and neck, liver or kidney cancer. The chain joins TRBV7-2 to TRBJ2-7, with D perhaps being TRBD1 or TRBD2 (7 bases each). The specimen comprised CD4+ or CD8+ T cells sorted from blood, sampled in a trial of the OX40 agonist ivuxolimab. The CDR3 DNA sequence: TGTGCCAGCAGCTTCGCAGGGGGGGACTCCTACGAGCAGTACTTC. Protein sequence: CASSFAGGDSYEQYF.